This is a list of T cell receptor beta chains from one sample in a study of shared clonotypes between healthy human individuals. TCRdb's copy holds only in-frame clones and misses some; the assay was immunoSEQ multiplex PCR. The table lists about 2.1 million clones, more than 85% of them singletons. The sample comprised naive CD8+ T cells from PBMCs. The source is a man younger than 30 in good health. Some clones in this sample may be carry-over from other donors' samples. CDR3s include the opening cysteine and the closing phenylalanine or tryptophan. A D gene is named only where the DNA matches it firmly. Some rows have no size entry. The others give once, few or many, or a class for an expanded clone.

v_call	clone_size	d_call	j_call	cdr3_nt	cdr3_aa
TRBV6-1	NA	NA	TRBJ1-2	TGTGCCAGCAGTGAAAACCACCCAGGCTACACCTTC	CASSENHPGYTF
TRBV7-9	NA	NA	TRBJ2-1	TGTGCCAGCAGCAAACTATCTGAGTGGTCCGGTTCCTACAATGAGCAGTTCTTC	CASSKLSEWSGSYNEQFF
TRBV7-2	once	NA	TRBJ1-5	TGTGCCAGCAGCTCGTACTATAGCAATCAGCCCCAGCATTTT	CASSSYYSNQPQHF
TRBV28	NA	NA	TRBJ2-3	TGTGCCAGCAGCCCAGGCTGGCGGACAGATACGCAGTATTTT	CASSPGWRTDTQYF
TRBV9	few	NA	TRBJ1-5	TGTGCCAGCAGCGGGAGCTATAGCAATCAGCCCCAGCATTTT	CASSGSYSNQPQHF
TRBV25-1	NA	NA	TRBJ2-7	TGTGCCAGCAGTGAACTAAACGAGCAGTACTTC	CASSELNEQYF
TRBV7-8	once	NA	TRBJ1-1	TGTGCCAGCAGCTTAGGGCGGACGGAAGCTTTCTTT	CASSLGRTEAFF
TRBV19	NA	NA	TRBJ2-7	TGTGCCAGTAGTACAATGGTCGGGTCCTACGAGCAGTACTTC	CASSTMVGSYEQYF
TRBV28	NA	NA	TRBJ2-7	TGTGCCAGCAGTTCGCCCCTTATACGGACAGTCAGCTCCTACGAGCAGTACTTC	CASSSPLIRTVSSYEQYF
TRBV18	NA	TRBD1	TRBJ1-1	TGTGCCAGCTCGCTAGGGACAGCAAACACTGAAGCTTTCTTT	CASSLGTANTEAFF
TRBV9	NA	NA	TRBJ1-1	TGTGCCAGCAGCGGATTTAAGACAGCAAACACTGAAGCTTTCTTT	CASSGFKTANTEAFF
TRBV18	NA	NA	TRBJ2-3	TGTGCCAGCTCACCCAACAGCGAAGATACGCAGTATTTT	CASSPNSEDTQYF
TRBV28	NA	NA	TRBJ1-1	TGTGCCAGCAGTTTCGGACCCAGAGGGGAAGCTTTCTTT	CASSFGPRGEAFF
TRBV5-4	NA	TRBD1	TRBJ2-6	TGTGCCAGCAGCCCCGGGACAGGGGGCGTCGGGGCCAACGTCCTGACTTTC	CASSPGTGGVGANVLTF
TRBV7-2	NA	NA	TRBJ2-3	TGTGCCAGCAGCTTAGAAGCGGGCGGGGATACGCAGTATTTT	CASSLEAGGDTQYF
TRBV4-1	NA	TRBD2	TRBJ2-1	TGCGCCAGCAGCCAAAGGGGCGGGAGCTCCTACAATGAGCAGTTCTTC	CASSQRGGSSYNEQFF
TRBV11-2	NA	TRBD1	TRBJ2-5	TGTGCCAGCAGCTTGGAGGCGGTTGGGTACAGGGGACAAGAGACCCAGTACTTC	CASSLEAVGYRGQETQYF
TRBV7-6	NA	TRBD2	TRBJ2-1	TGTGCCAGCAGCTCGCTAGCGGAAGACAACAATGAGCAGTTCTTC	CASSSLAEDNNEQFF
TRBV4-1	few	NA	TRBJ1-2	TGCGCCAGCGGTGTGACGGGGACGTATGGCTACACCTTC	CASGVTGTYGYTF
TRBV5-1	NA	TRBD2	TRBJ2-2	TGCGCCAGCAGTTACCCGACTAGCGGGAACACCGGGGAGCTGTTTTTT	CASSYPTSGNTGELFF
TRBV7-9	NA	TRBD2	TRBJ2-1	TGTGCCAGCAGCTTAGTACTAGCGTGGGGCTCCTACAATGAGCAGTTCTTC	CASSLVLAWGSYNEQFF
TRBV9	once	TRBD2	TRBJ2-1	TGTGCCAGCAGCGTGAGCGGGGGACCGGGCGATGAGCAGTTCTTC	CASSVSGGPGDEQFF
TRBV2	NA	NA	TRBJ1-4	TGTGCCAGCAGTGAGGGGAAGGGGGCTAATGAAAAACTGTTTTTT	CASSEGKGANEKLFF
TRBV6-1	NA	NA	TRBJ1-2	TGTGCCAGCAGCGGGGTGAGAGCTAACTATGGCTACACCTTC	CASSGVRANYGYTF
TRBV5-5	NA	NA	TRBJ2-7	TGTGCCAGCAGCCACCGAACCGACAGGCCCTACGAGCAGTACTTC	CASSHRTDRPYEQYF
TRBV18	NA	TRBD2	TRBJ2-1	TGTGCCAGCTCACCTCCCCACCTAGCGGGAGTTCCGGATGAGCAGTTCTTC	CASSPPHLAGVPDEQFF
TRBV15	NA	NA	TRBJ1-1	TGTGCCACCAGCAGATCGACAGCTGAAGCTTTCTTT	CATSRSTAEAFF
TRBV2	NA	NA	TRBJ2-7	TGTGCCAGTCAACAGGAGCTTAAGGACGAGCAGTACTTC	CASQQELKDEQYF
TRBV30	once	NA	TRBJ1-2	TGTGCCTCGGATGGAGCGGACTATGGCTACACCTTC	CASDGADYGYTF
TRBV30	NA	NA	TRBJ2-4	TGTGCCTGGAGTGGGCCCAAAAACATTCAGTACTTC	CAWSGPKNIQYF
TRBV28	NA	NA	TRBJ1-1	TGTGCCAGCAGTTTCCGGGGCCAGAACACTGAAGCTTTCTTT	CASSFRGQNTEAFF
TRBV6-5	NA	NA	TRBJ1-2	TGTGCCAGCAGGGTTAGGAGGTCTAACTATGGCTACACCTTC	CASRVRRSNYGYTF
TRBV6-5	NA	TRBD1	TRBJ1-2	TGTGCCAGCGCCACAGGGGGCCTTGGCTACACCTTC	CASATGGLGYTF
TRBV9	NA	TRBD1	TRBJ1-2	TGTGCCAGCAGCGTAGCTACAGGGGGCGAGGATGGCTACACCTTC	CASSVATGGEDGYTF
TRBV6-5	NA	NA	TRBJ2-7	TGTGCCAGCAGTTACTCGTTACCTGACTACGAGCAGTACTTC	CASSYSLPDYEQYF
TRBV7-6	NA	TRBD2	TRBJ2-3	TGTGCCAGCAGCTTAGCTGCGGGAGGGGGGGATACGCAGTATTTT	CASSLAAGGGDTQYF
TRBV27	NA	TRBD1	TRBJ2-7	TGTGCCAGCGGGTCGCCGGGGACAGGGCCCTACGAGCAGTACTTC	CASGSPGTGPYEQYF
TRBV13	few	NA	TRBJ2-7	TGTGCCAGCAGCTTAGGCGACGAGCAGTACTTC	CASSLGDEQYF
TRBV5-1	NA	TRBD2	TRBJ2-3	TGCGCCAGCAGCTTGATACTAGCGGGAGATACGCAGTATTTT	CASSLILAGDTQYF
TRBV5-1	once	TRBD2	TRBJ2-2	TGCGCCAGCAGCCCATCACAGACTAGCGGGAGGAACACCGGGGAGCTGTTTTTT	CASSPSQTSGRNTGELFF
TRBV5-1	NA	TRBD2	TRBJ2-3	TGCGCCAGCAGCTTGGACCTCGCGGGAGGGCCCAAAGATACGCAGTATTTT	CASSLDLAGGPKDTQYF
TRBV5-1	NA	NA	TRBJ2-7	TGCGCCAGCAGCTCCTCCCCTCCGGGAGCAATCTCCGAGCAGTACTTC	CASSSSPPGAISEQYF
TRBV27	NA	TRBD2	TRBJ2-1	TGTGCCAGCAGTACTTGGACTAGCGGGAGAGGCAATGAGCAGTTCTTC	CASSTWTSGRGNEQFF
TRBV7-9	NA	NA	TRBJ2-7	TGTGCCAGCAGACCAGATTTCGAGGGCCCCTACTCCTACGAGCAGTACTTC	CASRPDFEGPYSYEQYF
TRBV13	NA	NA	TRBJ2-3	TGTGCCAGCAGCCCGCCGGGACAAGGCACAGATACGCAGTATTTT	CASSPPGQGTDTQYF